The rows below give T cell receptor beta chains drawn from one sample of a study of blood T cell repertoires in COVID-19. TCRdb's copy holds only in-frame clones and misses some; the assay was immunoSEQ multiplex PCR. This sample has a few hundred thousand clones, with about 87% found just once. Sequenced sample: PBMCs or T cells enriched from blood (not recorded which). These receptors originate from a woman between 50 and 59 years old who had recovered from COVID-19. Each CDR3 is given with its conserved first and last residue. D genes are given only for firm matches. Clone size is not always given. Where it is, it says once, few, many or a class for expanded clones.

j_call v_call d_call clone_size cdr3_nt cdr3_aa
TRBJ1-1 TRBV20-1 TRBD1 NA TGCAGTGCTACTGGGGACAGGGGGGCTTTCTTT CSATGDRGAFF
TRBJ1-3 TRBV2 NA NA TGTGCCAGCACCCTGACAGAGAACTCTGGAAACACCATATATTTT CASTLTENSGNTIYF
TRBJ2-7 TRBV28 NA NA TGTGCCAGCAGTTTAATGCAGGGGATCCACGAGCAGTACTTC CASSLMQGIHEQYF
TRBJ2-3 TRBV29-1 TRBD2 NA TGCAGCGTTGAAGGGCTAGCGGCCGATACGCAGTATTTT CSVEGLAADTQYF
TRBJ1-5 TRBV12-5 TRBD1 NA TGTGCTAGTGGTTTCCCCCGACAGGGGGGACAGCCCCAGCATTTT CASGFPRQGGQPQHF
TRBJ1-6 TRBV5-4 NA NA TGTGCCAGCAGCTTGTTTCAGGGATCCCTCCACTTT CASSLFQGSLHF
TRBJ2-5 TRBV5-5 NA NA TGTGCCAGCAGCTTCCGGGGGCAAGAGACCCAGTACTTC CASSFRGQETQYF
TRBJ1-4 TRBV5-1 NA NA TGCGCCAGCAGCATCACACGGGCGGGTGAAAAACTGTTTTTT CASSITRAGEKLFF
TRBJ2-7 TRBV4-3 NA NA TGCGCCAGCAGCCAAGTACAGGGAGACGAGCAGTACTTC CASSQVQGDEQYF
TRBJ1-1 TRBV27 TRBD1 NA TGTGCCAGCAGTCCCGGGACAGGGTTCACTGAAGCTTTCTTT CASSPGTGFTEAFF
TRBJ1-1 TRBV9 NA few TGTGCCAGCCGGTCCGTTGAAGCTTTCTTT CASRSVEAFF
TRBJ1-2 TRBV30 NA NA TGTGCCTGGAGTGTTCCAGGGAAGGGCTACACCTTC CAWSVPGKGYTF
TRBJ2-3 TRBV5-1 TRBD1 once TGCGCCAGCAGCTCGTACAGGGGTAGCACAGATACGCAGTATTTT CASSSYRGSTDTQYF
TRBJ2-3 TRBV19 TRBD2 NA TGTGCCAGTAGCCTTCTAGCGGGGGTGGCAGATACGCAGTATTTT CASSLLAGVADTQYF
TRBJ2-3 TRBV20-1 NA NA TGCAGTGGAGAAAAGGATACGCAGTATTTT CSGEKDTQYF
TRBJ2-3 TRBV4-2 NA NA TGTGCCAGCAGCCAAGATATGAGGGCGGGCACAGATACGCAGTATTTT CASSQDMRAGTDTQYF
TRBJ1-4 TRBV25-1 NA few TGTGCCAGCAGTACTGGGGCAGGGGCGGGTGAAAAACTGTTTTTT CASSTGAGAGEKLFF
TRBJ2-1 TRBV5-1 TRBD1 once TGCGCCAGCAGCTCGGACAGGGGCCACAATGAGCAGTTCTTC CASSSDRGHNEQFF
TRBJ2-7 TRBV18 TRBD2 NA TGTGCCAGCTCACTACCGGGACTAGCCTCCTACGAGCAGTACTTC CASSLPGLASYEQYF
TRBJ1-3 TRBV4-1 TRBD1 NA TGCGCCAGCAGCCAAGAAGGAGGGGGCAAGGCGTCTGGAAACACCATATATTTT CASSQEGGGKASGNTIYF
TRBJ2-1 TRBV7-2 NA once TGTGCCAGCAGCTTTCGACGGAGTGCCTACAATGAGCAGTTCTTC CASSFRRSAYNEQFF
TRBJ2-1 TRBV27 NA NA TGTGCCAGCAGTTTCCGGACAGTCGGGATCAATGAGCAGTTCTTC CASSFRTVGINEQFF
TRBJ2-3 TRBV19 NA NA TGTGCCAGTAGTATAAATGGAGGGAGAACAGATACGCAGTATTTT CASSINGGRTDTQYF
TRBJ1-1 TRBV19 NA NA TGTGCCAGTAGTATTGGAGTAAACACTGAAGCTTTCTTT CASSIGVNTEAFF
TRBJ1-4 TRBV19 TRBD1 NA TGTGCCAGTAGTATATCACAGGGGGCGGCTGAAAAACTGTTTTTT CASSISQGAAEKLFF
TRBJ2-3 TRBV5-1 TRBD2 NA TGCGCCAGCAGCCGTTACGGACTAGCGGGGGGGGCCGATACGCAGTATTTT CASSRYGLAGGADTQYF
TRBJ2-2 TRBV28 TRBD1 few TGTGCCAGCAGTTACAGGGGTTCGAACACCGGGGAGCTGTTTTTT CASSYRGSNTGELFF
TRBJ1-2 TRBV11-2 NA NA TGTGCCAGCAGCTCCCGGGCGGGGCCTCGCGTCTATGGCTACACCTTC CASSSRAGPRVYGYTF
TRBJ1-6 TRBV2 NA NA TGTGCCAGCAGTAGGGGGAATTCACCCCTCCACTTT CASSRGNSPLHF
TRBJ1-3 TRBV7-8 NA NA TGTGCCAGCAGCCCTATCGTGGACACCATATATTTT CASSPIVDTIYF
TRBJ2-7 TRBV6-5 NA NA TGTGCCACCCGGCACCCTGCGGGGACCACCTACGAGCAGTACTTC CATRHPAGTTYEQYF
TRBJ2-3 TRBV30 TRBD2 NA TGTGCCTGGAGGGGTAGCGGGGGTGGATCAGATACGCAGTATTTT CAWRGSGGGSDTQYF
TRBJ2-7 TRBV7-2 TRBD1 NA TGTGCCAGCAGCTTAGGGACAGGGGGCGCCGAGCAGTACTTC CASSLGTGGAEQYF
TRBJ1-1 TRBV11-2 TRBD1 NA TGTGCCAGCAGCCGCGACGAGGGGGCGACCACTGAAGCTTTCTTT CASSRDEGATTEAFF
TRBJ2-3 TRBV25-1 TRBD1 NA TGTGCCAGCAGTGAATATCCGGACAGGGGAACAGATACGCAGTATTTT CASSEYPDRGTDTQYF
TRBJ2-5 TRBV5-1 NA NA TGCGCCAGCAGCCTCCCCCCAGGGGATTCCGAAGAGACCCAGTACTTC CASSLPPGDSEETQYF
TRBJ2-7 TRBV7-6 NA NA TGTGCCAGCAGCCCTTACGGGGGAGACACCCTATACGAGCAGTACTTC CASSPYGGDTLYEQYF
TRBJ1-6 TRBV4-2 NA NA TGTGCCAGCAGTGGGGGGGGGTACTCACCCCTCCACTTT CASSGGGYSPLHF
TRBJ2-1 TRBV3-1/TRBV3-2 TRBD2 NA TGTGCCAGCAGCCAAGATCCACGGGGGGGCCGCAATGAGCAGTTCTTC CASSQDPRGGRNEQFF